This TCR beta chain originates from a study of early T cells in non-severe SARS-CoV-2 infection. As for the study in general: Unpaired chains resulted from sequencing bulk RNA of unsorted whole blood.

This clonotype was detected ten times or more. Its antigen is still unknown. The CDR3 is 14 amino acids. V dropped 2 bases and J dropped 10; count of bases not matched to a gene: 7. Germline V gene lookup returns CDR1 MNHEY and CDR2 SMNVEV (reference sequence). cDNA molecules, individually, were tagged with unique molecular identifiers. TCRdb itself ran the 5' RACE reads through MiXCR, one entry per CDR3 protein. The sample lists some 83,000 distinct CDR3 sequences; over 9.5% were seen once. Study-level findings and limits: Using VDJdb, the matching emphasized anti-spike CD8 responses while missing private and CD4 specificities.

This sequence joins TRBV27 and TRBJ2-1; 8 nucleotides match TRBD2. The material sequenced was whole blood, taken at baseline. This sequence originates from an adult who was a healthcare worker with PCR-confirmed SARS-CoV-2 infection or an uninfected control (not recorded which). The CDR3 bases are TGTGCCAGCAGTTTAACTAGCGGTTTTTTAGAGCAGTTCTTC. Encoded protein: CASSLTSGFLEQFF.